The 5 T cell receptor beta chains below all came from one sample that was sequenced in a study of cytomegalovirus exposure and HLA in healthy donors. Use of 60 Vbeta and 13 Jbeta primers characterized the PCR. Produced via immunoSEQ multiplex PCR; TCRdb's table is partial and in-frame only. The sample records about 200,000 clones, approximately 81% being singletons. Sequencing used PBMCs. The receptors were gathered from a man in his thirties or forties in good health and CMV-seronegative.

The chain links TRBV5-6 to TRBJ2-5; maybe TRBD2 (6 bases). This CDR3 has 11 residues. The germline gives CDR1 SGHDT, CDR2 YYEEEE. The V and J ends lost 4 bases and 5 bases respectively, with 6 bases between them. The CDR3: CASSRGETQYF. In nucleotides, the CDR3 is TGTGCCAGCAGCCGGGGGGAGACCCAGTACTTC.

As concerns this clone: In the same sample, other DNA sequences code for this CDR3. CDR3 sequence (DNA): TGTGCCAGCAGCCCGTTTCGGACTTTTTTAGACAATGAGCAGTTCTTC. Residues: CASSPFRTFLDNEQFF. The chain joins TRBV7-9 to TRBJ2-1; maybe TRBD2 (5 bases). Germline loops: CDR1 SEHNR, CDR2 FQNEAQ (reference sequence). The CDR3 is 16 residues long. Trimming left V 5 bases short and J 5 bases short, with 19 bases between.

This chain links TRBV4-2 with TRBJ2-3, with 8 bases that match TRBD2. V lost 3 bases to trimming and J lost 0 bases; unmatched junction nucleotides: 8. The CDR3 extends over 17 amino acids. Germline-derived CDR1 and CDR2 are LGHNA and YNFKEQ. The CDR3 nucleotides are TGTGCCAGCAGCCAGAATAGCGGGGCGGTAAGCACAGATACGCAGTATTTT. The encoded protein is CASSQNSGAVSTDTQYF.

CDR3 in amino acids: CASSQELGAGGATDTQYF. As DNA, the CDR3 is TGCGCCAGCAGCCAAGAGTTGGGGGCGGGGGGGGCCACAGATACGCAGTATTTT. The rearrangement joins TRBV4-3 to TRBJ2-3; TRBD2 agrees at 9 bases. This CDR3 contains 18 residues. CDR1 LGHNA and CDR2 YSLEER come from the germline V gene. Unmatched junction bases numbered 9, after V lost 0 bases and J lost 2 bases.

The DNA for the CDR3 is TGTGCCAGCAGCTTGCAGGGGGTTGGCAATCAGCCCCAGCATTTT. Translation: CASSLQGVGNQPQHF. V gene TRBV5-4 combines with J gene TRBJ1-5, with 7 bases lining up with TRBD1. The trim removed 1 base at V and 2 bases at J, leaving 3 bases unmatched. This CDR3 contains 15 residues. Germline CDR1 SGHNT, CDR2 YYREEE (reference sequence). Using reference TRBV5-4 and TRBJ1-5 for the parts outside the CDR3, the full variable domain is ETGVTQSPTHLIKTRGQQVTLRCSSQSGHNTVSWYQQALGQGPQFIFQYYREEENGRGNFPPRFSGLQFPNYSSELNVNALELDDSALYLCASSLQGVGNQPQHFGDGTRLSIL.